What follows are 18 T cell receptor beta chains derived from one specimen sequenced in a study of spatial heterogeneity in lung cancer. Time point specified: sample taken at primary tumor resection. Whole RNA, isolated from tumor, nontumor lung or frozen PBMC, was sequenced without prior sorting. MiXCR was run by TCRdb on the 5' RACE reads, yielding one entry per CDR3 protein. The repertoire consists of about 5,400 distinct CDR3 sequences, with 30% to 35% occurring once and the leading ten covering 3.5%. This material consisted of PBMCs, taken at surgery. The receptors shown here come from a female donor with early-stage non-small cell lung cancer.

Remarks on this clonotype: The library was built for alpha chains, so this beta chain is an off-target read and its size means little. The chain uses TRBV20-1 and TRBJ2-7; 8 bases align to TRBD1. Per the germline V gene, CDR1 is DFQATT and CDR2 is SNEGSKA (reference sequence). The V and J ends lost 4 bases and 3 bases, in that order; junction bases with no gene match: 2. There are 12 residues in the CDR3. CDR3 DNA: TGCAGTGCTACCGGGACAGGCTACGAGCAGTACTTC. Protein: CSATGTGYEQYF.

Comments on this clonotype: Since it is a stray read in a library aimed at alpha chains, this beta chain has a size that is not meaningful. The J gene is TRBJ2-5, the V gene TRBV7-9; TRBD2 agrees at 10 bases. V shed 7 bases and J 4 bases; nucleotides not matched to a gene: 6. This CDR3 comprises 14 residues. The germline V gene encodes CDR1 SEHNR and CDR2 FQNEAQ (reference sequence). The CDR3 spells CASTHSGGIETQYF. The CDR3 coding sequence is TGTGCCAGCACCCATAGCGGGGGGATAGAGACCCAGTACTTC.

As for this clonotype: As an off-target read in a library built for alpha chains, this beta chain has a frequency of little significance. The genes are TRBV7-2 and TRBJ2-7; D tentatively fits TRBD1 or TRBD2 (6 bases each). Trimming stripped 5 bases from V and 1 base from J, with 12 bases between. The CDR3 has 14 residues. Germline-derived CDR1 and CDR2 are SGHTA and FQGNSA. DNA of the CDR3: TGTGCCAGCAGCCCGGGGGCAGGGTCCTACGAGCAGTACTTC. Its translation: CASSPGAGSYEQYF. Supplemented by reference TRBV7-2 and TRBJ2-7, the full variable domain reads GAGVSQSPSNKVTEKGKDVELRCDPISGHTALYWYRQSLGQGLEFLIYFQGNSAPDKSGLPSDRFSAERTGGSVSTLTIQRTQQEDSAVYLCASSPGAGSYEQYFGPGTRLTVT.

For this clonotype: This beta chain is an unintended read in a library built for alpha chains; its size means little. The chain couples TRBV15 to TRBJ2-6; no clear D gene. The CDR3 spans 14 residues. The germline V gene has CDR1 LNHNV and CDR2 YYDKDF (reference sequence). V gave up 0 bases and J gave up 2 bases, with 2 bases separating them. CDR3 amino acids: CATSRDPGANVLTF. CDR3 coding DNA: TGTGCCACCAGCAGAGATCCTGGGGCCAACGTCCTGACTTTC.

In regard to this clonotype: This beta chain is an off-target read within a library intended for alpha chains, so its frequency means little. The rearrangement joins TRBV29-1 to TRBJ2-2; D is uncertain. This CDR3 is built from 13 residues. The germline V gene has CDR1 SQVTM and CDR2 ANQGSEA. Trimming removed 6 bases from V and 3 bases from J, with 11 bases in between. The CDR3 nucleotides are TGCAGCGTCCTCGGACCCTACACCGGGGAGCTGTTTTTT. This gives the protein CSVLGPYTGELFF.

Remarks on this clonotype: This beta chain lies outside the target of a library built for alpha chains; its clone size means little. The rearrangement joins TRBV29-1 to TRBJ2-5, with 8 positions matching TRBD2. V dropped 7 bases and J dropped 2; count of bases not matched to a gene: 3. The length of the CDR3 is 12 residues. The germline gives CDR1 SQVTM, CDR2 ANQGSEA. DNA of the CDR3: TGCAGCGCGACTAGCGTACAAGAGACCCAGTACTTC. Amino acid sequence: CSATSVQETQYF.

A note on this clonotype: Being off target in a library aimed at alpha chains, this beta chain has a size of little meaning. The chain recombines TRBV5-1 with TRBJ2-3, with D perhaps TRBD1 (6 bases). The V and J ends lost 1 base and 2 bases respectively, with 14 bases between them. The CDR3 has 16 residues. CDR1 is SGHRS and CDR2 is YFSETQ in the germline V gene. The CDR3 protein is CASSLMNGQPTDTQYF. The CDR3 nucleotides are TGCGCCAGCAGCTTGATGAATGGACAGCCCACAGATACGCAGTATTTT.

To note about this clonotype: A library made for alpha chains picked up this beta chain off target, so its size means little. CDR3 loop: CASSFPGTRRETQYF. The CDR3 coding sequence is TGTGCCAGCAGCTTCCCGGGGACAAGGAGGGAGACCCAGTACTTC. This rearrangement joins TRBV7-9 to TRBJ2-5, with a possible D match to TRBD1 (6 bases). The germline gives CDR1 SEHNR, CDR2 FQNEAQ (reference sequence). This CDR3 has 15 residues. The V end lost 3 bases, the J end lost 5 bases, and 16 bases lay between the germline ends.

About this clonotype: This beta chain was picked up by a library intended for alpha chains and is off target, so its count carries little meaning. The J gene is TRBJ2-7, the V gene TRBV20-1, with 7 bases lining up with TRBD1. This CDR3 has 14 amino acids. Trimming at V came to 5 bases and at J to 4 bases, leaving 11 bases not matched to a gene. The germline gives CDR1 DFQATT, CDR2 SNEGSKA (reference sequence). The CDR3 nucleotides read TGCAGTGCTGTACCGGGACAGATGGGTTACGAGCAGTACTTC. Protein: CSAVPGQMGYEQYF.

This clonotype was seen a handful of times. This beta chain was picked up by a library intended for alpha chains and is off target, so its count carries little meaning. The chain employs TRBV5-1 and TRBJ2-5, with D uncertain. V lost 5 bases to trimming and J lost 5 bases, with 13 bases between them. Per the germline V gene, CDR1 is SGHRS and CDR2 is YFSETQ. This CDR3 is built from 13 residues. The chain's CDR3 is CASSSWPEETQYF. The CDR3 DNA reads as TGCGCCAGCAGTTCCTGGCCTGAGGAGACCCAGTACTTC.

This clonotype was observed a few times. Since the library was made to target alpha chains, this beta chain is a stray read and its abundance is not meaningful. CDR3 loop: CASSPGPTRGTVNEQFF. In nucleotides, the CDR3 is TGCGCCAGCAGCCCTGGCCCGACGAGGGGGACGGTGAATGAGCAGTTCTTC. The chain combines TRBV5-1 with TRBJ2-1; perhaps TRBD1 as D (6 bases). CDR3 length equals 17 residues. Trimming took off 4 bases at V and 7 bases at J, with 24 bases between the two ends. Germline lookup yields CDR1 SGHRS and CDR2 YFSETQ.

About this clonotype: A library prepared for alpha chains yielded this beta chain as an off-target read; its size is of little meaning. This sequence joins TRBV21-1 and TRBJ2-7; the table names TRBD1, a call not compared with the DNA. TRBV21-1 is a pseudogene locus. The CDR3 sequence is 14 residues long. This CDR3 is CARSNRDRAYEQYF. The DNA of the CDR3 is TGTGCCAGGAGCAACCGGGACAGGGCCTACGAGCAGTACTTC.

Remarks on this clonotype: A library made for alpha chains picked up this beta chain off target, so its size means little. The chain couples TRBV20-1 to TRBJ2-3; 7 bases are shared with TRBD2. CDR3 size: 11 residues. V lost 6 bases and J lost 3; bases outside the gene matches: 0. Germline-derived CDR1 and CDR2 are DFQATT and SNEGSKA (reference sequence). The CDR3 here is CSAGGTDTQYF. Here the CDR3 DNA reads TGCAGTGCCGGGGGGACAGATACGCAGTATTTT.

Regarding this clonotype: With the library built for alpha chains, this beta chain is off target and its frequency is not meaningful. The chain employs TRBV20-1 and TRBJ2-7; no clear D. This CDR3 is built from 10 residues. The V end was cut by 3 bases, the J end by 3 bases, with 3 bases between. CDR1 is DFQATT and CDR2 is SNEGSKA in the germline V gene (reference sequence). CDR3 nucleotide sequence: TGCAGTGCTAGGGACTACGAGCAGTACTTC. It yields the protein CSARDYEQYF.

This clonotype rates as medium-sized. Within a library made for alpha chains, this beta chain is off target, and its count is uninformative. The CDR3 protein is CASSQTRTGVTGELFF. DNA of the CDR3: TGTGCCAGCAGTCAAACCCGGACAGGGGTCACCGGGGAGCTGTTTTTT. The V and J genes are TRBV28 and TRBJ2-2; 9 bases fit TRBD1. The CDR3 has 16 residues. The J segment lost 4 bases and the V segment lost 5 bases, leaving 8 bases of the junction unmatched. Germline CDR1 MDHEN, CDR2 SYDVKM.

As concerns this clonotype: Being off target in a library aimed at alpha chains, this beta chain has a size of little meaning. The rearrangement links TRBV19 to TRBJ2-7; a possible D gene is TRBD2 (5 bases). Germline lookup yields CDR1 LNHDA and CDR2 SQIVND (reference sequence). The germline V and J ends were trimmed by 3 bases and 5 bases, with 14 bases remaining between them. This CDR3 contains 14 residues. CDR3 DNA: TGTGCCAGTAGTATTGGATGGGGAGTGGACGAGCAGTACTTC. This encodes CASSIGWGVDEQYF.

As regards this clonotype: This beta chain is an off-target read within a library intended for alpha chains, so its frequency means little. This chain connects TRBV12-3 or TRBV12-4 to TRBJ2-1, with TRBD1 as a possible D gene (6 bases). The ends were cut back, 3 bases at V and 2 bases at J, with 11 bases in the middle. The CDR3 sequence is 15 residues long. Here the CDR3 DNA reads TGTGCCAGCAGTTTTGAGGGGGTAGCCTACAATGAGCAGTTCTTC. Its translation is CASSFEGVAYNEQFF.

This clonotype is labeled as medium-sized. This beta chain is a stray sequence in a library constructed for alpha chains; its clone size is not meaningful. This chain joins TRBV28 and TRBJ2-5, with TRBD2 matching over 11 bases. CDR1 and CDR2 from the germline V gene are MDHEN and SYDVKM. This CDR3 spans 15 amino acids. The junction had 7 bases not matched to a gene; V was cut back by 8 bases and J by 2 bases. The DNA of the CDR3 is TGTGCCAGCTCTACTAGCGGGGGTCAACAAGAGACCCAGTACTTC. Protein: CASSTSGGQQETQYF.